This T cell receptor beta chain was sequenced during a study of neurological immune-mediated disorders. Volunteers from a blood bank in Maryland, USA, made up the healthy controls. The CDR3 extends over 12 amino acids. The ends were cut back, 5 bases at V and 4 bases at J, with 9 bases in the middle. Germline lookup yields CDR1 DFQATT and CDR2 SNEGSKA (reference sequence). This clonotype was found many times. Synthesis of cDNA used 5'RACE (with 10-nucleotide random UMIs). Each CDR3 protein gets one entry after TCRdb re-called the 5' RACE reads with MiXCR. Among tens of thousands of distinct CDR3 sequences, about 13% were seen once, and the ten largest hold roughly 1.2%.

V usage is TRBV20-1 and J usage is TRBJ1-5, with D maybe TRBD1 (5 bases). The clonotype originates from a female donor in good health. The sample consisted of PBMCs. CDR3 DNA: TGCAGTGCTTGGGACGGGAATCAGCCCCAGCATTTT. It is translated as CSAWDGNQPQHF.